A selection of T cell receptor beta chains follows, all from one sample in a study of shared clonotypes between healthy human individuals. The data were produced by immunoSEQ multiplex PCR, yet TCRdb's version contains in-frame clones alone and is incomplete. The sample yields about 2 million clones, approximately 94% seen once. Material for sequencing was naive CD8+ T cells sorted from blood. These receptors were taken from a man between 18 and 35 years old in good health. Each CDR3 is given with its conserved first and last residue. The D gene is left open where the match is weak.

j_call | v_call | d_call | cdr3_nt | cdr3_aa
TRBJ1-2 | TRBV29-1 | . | TGCAGCGTTGAAGAGGGGACGCACTATGGCTACACCTTC | CSVEEGTHYGYTF
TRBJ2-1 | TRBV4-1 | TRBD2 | TGCGCCAGCAGCCAAGACGCCGAGACGTGGCGGGAGGGGTCCTACAATGAGCAGTTCTTC | CASSQDAETWREGSYNEQFF
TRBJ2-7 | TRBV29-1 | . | TGCAGCGTTGAAGACAACGGCTACGAGCAGTACTTC | CSVEDNGYEQYF
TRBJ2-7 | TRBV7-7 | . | TGTGCTAGCGGTCCAGGAGGGCCCAACGAGCAGTACTTC | CASGPGGPNEQYF
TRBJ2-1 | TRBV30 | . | TGTGCCTGGAGTCCTTTCGGGGGCCCTTACAATGAGCAGTTCTTC | CAWSPFGGPYNEQFF
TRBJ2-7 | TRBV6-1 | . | TGTGCCAGCATAGGGGTCTCCGAGCAGTACTTC | CASIGVSEQYF
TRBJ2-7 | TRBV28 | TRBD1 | TGTGCCAGCAGTCATCCGGGACAGGGGATCTACGAGCAGTACTTC | CASSHPGQGIYEQYF
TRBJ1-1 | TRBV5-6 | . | TGTGCCAGCAGCTTGGCCGTCAGGGCGAACACTGAAGCTTTCTTT | CASSLAVRANTEAFF
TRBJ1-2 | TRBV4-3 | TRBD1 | TGCGCCAGCAGCCAACATGATGGGACAGGGGAAGGTTCCAACTATGGCTACACCTTC | CASSQHDGTGEGSNYGYTF
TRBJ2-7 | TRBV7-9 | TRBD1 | TGTGCCAGCAGAGGGACAGGGTGGGAGCAGTACTTC | CASRGTGWEQYF
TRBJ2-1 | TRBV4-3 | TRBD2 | TGCGCCAGCAGTTCGAGCGGGACTTCCTACAATGAGCAGTTCTTC | CASSSSGTSYNEQFF
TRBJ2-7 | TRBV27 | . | TGTGCCAGCAGTTTGGGACTGACCTCCTACGAGCAGTACTTC | CASSLGLTSYEQYF